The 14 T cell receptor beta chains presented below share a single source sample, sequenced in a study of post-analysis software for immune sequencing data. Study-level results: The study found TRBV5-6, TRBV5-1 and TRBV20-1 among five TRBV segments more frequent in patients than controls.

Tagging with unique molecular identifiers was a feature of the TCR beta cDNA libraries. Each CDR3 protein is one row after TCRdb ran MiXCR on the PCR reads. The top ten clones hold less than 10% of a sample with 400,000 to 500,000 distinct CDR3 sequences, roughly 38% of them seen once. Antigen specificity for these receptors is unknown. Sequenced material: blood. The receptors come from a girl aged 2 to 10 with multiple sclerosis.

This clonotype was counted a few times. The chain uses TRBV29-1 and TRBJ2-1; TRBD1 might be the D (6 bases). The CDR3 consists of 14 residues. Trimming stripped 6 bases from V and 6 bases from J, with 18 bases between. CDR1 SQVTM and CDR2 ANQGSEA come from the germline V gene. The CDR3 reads CSVVGQRDINEQFF. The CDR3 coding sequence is TGCAGCGTCGTCGGACAGAGGGATATCAATGAGCAGTTCTTC.

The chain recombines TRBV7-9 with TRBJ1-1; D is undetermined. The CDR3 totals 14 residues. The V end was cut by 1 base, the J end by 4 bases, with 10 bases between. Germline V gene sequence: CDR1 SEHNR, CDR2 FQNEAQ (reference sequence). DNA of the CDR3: TGTGCCAGCAGCTTAGATTCGACGGTCACTGAAGCTTTCTTT. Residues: CASSLDSTVTEAFF.

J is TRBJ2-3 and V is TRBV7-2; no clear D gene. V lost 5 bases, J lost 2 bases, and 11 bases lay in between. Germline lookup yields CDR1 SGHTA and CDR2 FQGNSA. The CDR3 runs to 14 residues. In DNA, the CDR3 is TGTGCCAGCAGCCTTAGGCCTAACACAGATACGCAGTATTTT. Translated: CASSLRPNTDTQYF.

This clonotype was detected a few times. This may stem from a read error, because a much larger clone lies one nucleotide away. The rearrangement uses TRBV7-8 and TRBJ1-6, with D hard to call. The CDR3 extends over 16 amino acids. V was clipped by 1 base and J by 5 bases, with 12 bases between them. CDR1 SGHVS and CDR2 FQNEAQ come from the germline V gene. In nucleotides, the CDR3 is TGTGCCAGCAGCTTAGACGGTTTTTCCCATAATTCACCCCTCCACTTT. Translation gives CASSLDGFSHNSPLHF.

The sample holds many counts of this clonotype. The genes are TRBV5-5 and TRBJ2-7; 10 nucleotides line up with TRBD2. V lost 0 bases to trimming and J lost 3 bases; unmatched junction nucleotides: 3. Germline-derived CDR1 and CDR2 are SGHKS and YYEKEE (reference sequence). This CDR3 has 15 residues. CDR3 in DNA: TGTGCCAGCAGCTTGGGCGCTAGCGGGAGCTACGAGCAGTACTTC. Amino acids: CASSLGASGSYEQYF.

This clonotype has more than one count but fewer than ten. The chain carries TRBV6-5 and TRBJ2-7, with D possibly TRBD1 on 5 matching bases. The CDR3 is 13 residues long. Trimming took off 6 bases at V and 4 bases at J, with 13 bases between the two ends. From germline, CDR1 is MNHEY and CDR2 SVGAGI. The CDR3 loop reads CASSPRVAYEQYF. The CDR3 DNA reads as TGTGCCAGCAGCCCCAGGGTAGCTTACGAGCAGTACTTC.

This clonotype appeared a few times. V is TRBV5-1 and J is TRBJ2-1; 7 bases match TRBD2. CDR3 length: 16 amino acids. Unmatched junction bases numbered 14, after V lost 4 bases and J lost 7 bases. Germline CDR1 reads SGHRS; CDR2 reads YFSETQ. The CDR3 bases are TGCGCCAGCAGCCCACTTGTGGGGGGGACTGGGAATGAGCAGTTCTTC. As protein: CASSPLVGGTGNEQFF.

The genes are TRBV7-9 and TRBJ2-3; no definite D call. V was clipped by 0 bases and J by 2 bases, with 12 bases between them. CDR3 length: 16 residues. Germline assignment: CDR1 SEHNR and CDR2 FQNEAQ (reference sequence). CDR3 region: CASSLASARLTDTQYF. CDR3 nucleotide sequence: TGTGCCAGCAGCTTAGCGTCGGCTAGACTCACAGATACGCAGTATTTT.

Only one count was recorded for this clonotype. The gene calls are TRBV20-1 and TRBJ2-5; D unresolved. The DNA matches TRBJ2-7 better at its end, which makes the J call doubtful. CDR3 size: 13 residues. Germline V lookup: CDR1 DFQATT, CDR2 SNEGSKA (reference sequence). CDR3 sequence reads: CSATTNPLSEQYF. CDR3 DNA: TGCAGTGCCACAACTAACCCCCTATCCGAGCAGTACTTC.

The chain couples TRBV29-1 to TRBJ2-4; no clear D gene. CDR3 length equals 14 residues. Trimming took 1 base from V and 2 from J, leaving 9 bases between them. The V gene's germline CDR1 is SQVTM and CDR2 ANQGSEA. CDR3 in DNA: TGCAGCGTTGAAGGAATGGATTCCAAAAACATTCAGTACTTC. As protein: CSVEGMDSKNIQYF.

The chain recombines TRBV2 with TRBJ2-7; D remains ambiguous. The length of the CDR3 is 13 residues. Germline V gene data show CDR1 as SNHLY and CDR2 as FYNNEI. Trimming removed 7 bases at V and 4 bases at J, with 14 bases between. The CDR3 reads CASIGQERYEQYF. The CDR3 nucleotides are TGTGCCAGCATAGGGCAGGAACGTTACGAGCAGTACTTC.

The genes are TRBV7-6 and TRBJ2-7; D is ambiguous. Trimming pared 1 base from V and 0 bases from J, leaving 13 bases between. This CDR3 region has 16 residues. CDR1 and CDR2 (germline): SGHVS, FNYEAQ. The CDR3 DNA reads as TGTGCCAGCAGCTTAGTGTTTTCGGCGAGCTCCTACGAGCAGTACTTC. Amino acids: CASSLVFSASSYEQYF.

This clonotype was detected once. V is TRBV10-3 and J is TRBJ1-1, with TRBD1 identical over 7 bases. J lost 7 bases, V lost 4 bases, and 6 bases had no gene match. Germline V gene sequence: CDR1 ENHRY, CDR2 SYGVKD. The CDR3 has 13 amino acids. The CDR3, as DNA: TGTGCCATCAGTGGCATAGGGGGCAGTGAAGCTTTCTTT. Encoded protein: CAISGIGGSEAFF.

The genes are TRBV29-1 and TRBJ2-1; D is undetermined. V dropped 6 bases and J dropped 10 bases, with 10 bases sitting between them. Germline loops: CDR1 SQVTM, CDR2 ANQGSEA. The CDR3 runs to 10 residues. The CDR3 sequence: CSVVAWEQFF. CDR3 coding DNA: TGCAGCGTGGTCGCATGGGAGCAGTTCTTC.